A selection of T cell receptor beta chains follows, all from one sample in a study of cytomegalovirus exposure and HLA in healthy donors. Profiling relied on immunoSEQ multiplex PCR, and the TCRdb table lists in-frame clones only, not all of them. The table shows about 110,000 clones, with approximately 70% occurring only once. The specimen was PBMCs. These receptors came from a man aged 40-55 years in good health and CMV-seronegative. The CDR3 runs from the conserved cysteine through the conserved F or W. A D gene is named only where the DNA matches it firmly. The size field is filled for only some rows; it gives once, few, many or a size class.

J gene,clone size,D gene,V gene,CDR3 length,CDR3 DNA,CDR3 protein
TRBJ2-4,-,TRBD1,TRBV7-3,16,TGTGCCAGCAGCTCGGGAACAGGGGATCCCAAAAACATTCAGTACTTC,CASSSGTGDPKNIQYF
TRBJ2-7,-,-,TRBV25-1,13,TGTGCCAGCAGAAGCGCCCCGACGGACGAGCAGTACTTC,CASRSAPTDEQYF
TRBJ1-3,-,-,TRBV9,15,TGTGCCAGCAGCGTAGGCAGGGACTCTGGAAACACCATATATTTT,CASSVGRDSGNTIYF
TRBJ1-2,-,-,TRBV6-1,13,TGTGCCAGCAGGGATCCAGGGGCCCATGGCTACACCTTC,CASRDPGAHGYTF
TRBJ2-7,-,TRBD1,TRBV7-9,14,TGTTCCAGCAGCTTATGGGACAGCTCCTACGAGCAGTACTTC,CSSSLWDSSYEQYF
TRBJ2-5,-,TRBD2,TRBV4-3,15,TGCGCCAGCAGCCAAGGGAGTGGCGGGGGGGGCACCCAGTACTTC,CASSQGSGGGGTQYF
TRBJ2-7,-,TRBD2,TRBV7-2,14,TGTGCCACTGTAAATAGCGGGGCCTCCTACGAGCAGTACTTC,CATVNSGASYEQYF
TRBJ1-6,-,-,TRBV2,13,TGTGCCGGCTCCGGGTCCCTCGATTCACCCCTCCACTTT,CAGSGSLDSPLHF
TRBJ1-5,-,-,TRBV23-1,15,TGCGCCAGCACCCAGTGGCGGAGGGCCAGTGAGACCCAGCATTTT,CASTQWRRASETQHF
TRBJ2-7,-,TRBD1,TRBV29-1,15,TGCAGCGTTGAAATAGATCGGACAGGGGGCTACGAGCAGTACTTC,CSVEIDRTGGYEQYF
TRBJ2-1,-,-,TRBV30,13,TGTGCCTGGATAAGGTCCACAGAGGGTGAGCAGTTCTTC,CAWIRSTEGEQFF
TRBJ1-3,many,-,TRBV7-2,15,TGTGCCAGCAGCCCTGGTATGACACCAGGAAACACCATATATTTT,CASSPGMTPGNTIYF
TRBJ2-3,-,-,TRBV6-1,14,TGTGCCAGCGCAACGCAGGGAAGCACAGATACGCAGTATTTT,CASATQGSTDTQYF
TRBJ1-3,-,-,TRBV30,15,TGTGCCTGGAGTGTCTCGGGCCCACGGCGGGACACCATATATTTT,CAWSVSGPRRDTIYF
TRBJ1-1,-,TRBD1,TRBV4-3,15,TGCGCCAGCAGCGCCGACAGGGGGGTATCTCCTGAAGCTTTCTTT,CASSADRGVSPEAFF
TRBJ1-1,few,-,TRBV29-1,13,TGCAGCGCCCGACCATCGAGGGACACTGAAGCTTTCTTT,CSARPSRDTEAFF
TRBJ1-2,-,-,TRBV29-1,11,TGCAGCGTTGACTCAGGCTATGGCTACACCTTC,CSVDSGYGYTF